This entry describes one T cell receptor (beta chain). The antigen is undetermined. These data originate in a study of breast tumors, draining lymph nodes, adjacent tissues. The junction had 4 bases not matched to a gene; V was cut back by 7 bases and J by 2 bases. CDR3 length: 14 amino acids. Germline V gene data show CDR1 as SQVTM and CDR2 as ANQGSEA. From the multiplex PCR reads, TCRdb called clonotypes with MiXCR, one entry per CDR3 protein. The sample has 20,000 to 25,000 distinct CDR3 sequences, roughly three quarters seen once. Study findings and constraints: Compared with basal-like, luminal-like tumors shared significantly more repertoire with nontumor tissue.

This TCR was sampled from a female donor with breast cancer. Some clones in this sample may be carry-over from other donors' samples. V usage is TRBV29-1 and J usage is TRBJ2-3; 12 bases fit TRBD2. Sequenced input: tumor-adjacent breast tissue. Written as DNA, the CDR3 is TGCAGCGGCGGACTAGCGGGATTCACAGATACGCAGTATTTT. Its translation: CSGGLAGFTDTQYF.